Listed below are T cell receptor beta chains from one sample, sequenced in a study of blood T cell repertoires in COVID-19. The repertoire was sequenced with immunoSEQ multiplex PCR; TCRdb's copy has only in-frame clones and lacks some. The repertoire holds around 140,000 clones, with 75% to 90% as singletons. Sequenced sample: PBMCs or T cells enriched from blood (not recorded which). These receptors were obtained from a woman aged 40 to 50 who had been exposed to COVID-19. The CDR3 runs from the conserved cysteine through the conserved F or W.

15,TRBV28,CASSLAGLLYNEQFF
15,TRBV4-1,CASSPGQGPRRGYTF
13,TRBV29-1,CSAMDREDYGYTF
15,TRBV11-3,CASRNPGEDTGELFF
16,TRBV7-9,CASSLLRQDLNTEAFF
16,TRBV25-1,CASSPQPGTMSEKLFF
14,TRBV6-4,CAGNKRHMDYGYTF
12,TRBV19,CASSKPNTEAFF
16,TRBV21-1,CASSIDRGPRYNEQFF
11,TRBV12-3/TRBV12-4,CASSLGGHRDF
14,TRBV4-1,CASSQAGQNSPLHF
14,TRBV27,CASRGLGSSYEQYF
20,TRBV19,CASRKERTGRGQSSGNTIYF
15,TRBV11-2,CASSLDTSRTGELFF
15,TRBV4-1,CASSQEGQFYNEQFF
14,TRBV5-1,CASSLGGYLYEQYF
14,TRBV19,CASSFDRVASGYTF